The next 5 T cell receptor beta chains were all read from a single sample in a study of cytomegalovirus exposure and HLA in healthy donors. Primers included in the PCR were 60 Vbeta and 13 Jbeta primers. Clones were read by immunoSEQ multiplex PCR, and TCRdb kept only the in-frame ones, dropping some. This table holds about 160,000 clones, about 72% found once. The sequenced material came from PBMCs. The receptors come from a man younger than 45 in good health and CMV-seropositive.

The rearrangement uses TRBV7-3 and TRBJ2-5, with no clear D. CDR3 length: 14 amino acids. CDR1 is SGHTA and CDR2 is FQGTGA in the germline V gene. V lost 5 bases to trimming and J lost 5 bases, with 15 bases between them. The CDR3 reads CASSPTPGGETQYF. The CDR3 region has the DNA TGTGCCAGCAGCCCCACCCCGGGTGGGGAGACCCAGTACTTC.

A few counts support this clone. This sequence joins TRBV10-3 and TRBJ1-5; D call uncertain. CDR3 size: 14 residues. Trimming pared 10 bases from V and 2 bases from J, leaving 15 bases between. Germline CDR1 and CDR2: ENHRY and SYGVKD. The CDR3 protein is CATTNEAGNQPQHF. The CDR3 DNA follows: TGTGCCACCACCAACGAAGCCGGCAATCAGCCCCAGCATTTT.

CDR3 amino acids: CASSDRVQETQYF. CDR3 DNA: TGTGCCAGCAGCGACAGGGTCCAAGAGACCCAGTACTTC. The V gene is TRBV2, the J gene TRBJ2-5, with TRBD1 identical over 7 bases. With 6 bases clipped from V and 1 base from J, the junction kept 2 bases outside the gene matches. This CDR3 is 13 amino acids long. CDR1 and CDR2 from the germline V gene are SNHLY and FYNNEI.

There are a few counts of this clone. The rearrangement uses TRBV5-1 and TRBJ2-7; D possibly corresponds to TRBD1 (5 bases). There are 14 residues in the CDR3. Per germline, CDR1 SGHRS and CDR2 YFSETQ. V was shortened by 0 bases and J by 3 bases, with 10 bases between the two germline ends. DNA for the CDR3: TGCGCCAGCAGCTTGGCTCAGGGCAACTACGAGCAGTACTTC. This codes for CASSLAQGNYEQYF. The full variable domain, completed using reference TRBV5-1 and TRBJ2-7, is KAGVTQTPRYLIKTRGQQVTLSCSPISGHRSVSWYQQTPGQGLQFLFEYFSETQRNKGNFPGRFSGRQFSNSRSEMNVSTLELGDSALYLCASSLAQGNYEQYFGPGTRLTVT.

V is TRBV6-1 and J is TRBJ2-7, with a tentative D call TRBD1 (6 bases). Germline CDR1 is MNHNS and CDR2 is SASEGT. V lost 5 bases and J lost 2, with 10 bases in between. The CDR3 spans 13 residues. CDR3 DNA: TGTGCCAGCAGTCAGGACAGAACCTACGAGCAGTACTTC. Amino acids: CASSQDRTYEQYF.